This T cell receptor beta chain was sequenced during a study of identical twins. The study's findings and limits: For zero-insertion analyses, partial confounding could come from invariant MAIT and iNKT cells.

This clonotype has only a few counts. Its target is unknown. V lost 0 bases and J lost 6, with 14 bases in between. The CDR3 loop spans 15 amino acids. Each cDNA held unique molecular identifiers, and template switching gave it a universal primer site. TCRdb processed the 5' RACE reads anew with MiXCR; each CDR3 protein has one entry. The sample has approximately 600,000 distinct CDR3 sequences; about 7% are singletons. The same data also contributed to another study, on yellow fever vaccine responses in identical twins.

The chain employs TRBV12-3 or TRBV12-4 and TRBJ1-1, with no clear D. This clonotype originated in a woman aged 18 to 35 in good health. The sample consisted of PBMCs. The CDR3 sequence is CASSLAWTVGAEAFF. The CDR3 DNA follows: TGTGCCAGCAGTTTAGCATGGACTGTCGGCGCTGAAGCTTTCTTT.